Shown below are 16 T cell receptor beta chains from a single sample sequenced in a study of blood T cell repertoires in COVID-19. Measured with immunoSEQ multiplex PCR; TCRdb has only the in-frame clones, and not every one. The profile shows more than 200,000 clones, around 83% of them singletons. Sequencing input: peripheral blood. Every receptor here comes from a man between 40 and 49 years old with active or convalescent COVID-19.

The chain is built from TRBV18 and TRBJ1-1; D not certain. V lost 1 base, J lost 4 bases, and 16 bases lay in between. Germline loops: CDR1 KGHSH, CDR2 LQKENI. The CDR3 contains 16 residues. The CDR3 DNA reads TGTGCCAGCTCACCACTTTCCCTAAAATCAGGCACTGAAGCTTTCTTT. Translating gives CASSPLSLKSGTEAFF.

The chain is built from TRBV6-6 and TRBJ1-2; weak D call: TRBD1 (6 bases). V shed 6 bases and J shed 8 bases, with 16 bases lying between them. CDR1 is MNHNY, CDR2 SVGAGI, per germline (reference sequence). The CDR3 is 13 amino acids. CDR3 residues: CASRTEGGGGYTF. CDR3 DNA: TGTGCCAGCAGGACTGAAGGGGGTGGGGGCTACACCTTC.

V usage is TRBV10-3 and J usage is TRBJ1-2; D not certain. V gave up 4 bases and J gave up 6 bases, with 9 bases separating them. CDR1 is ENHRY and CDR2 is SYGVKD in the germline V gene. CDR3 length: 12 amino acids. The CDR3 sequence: CAISGGEDGYTF. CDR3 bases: TGTGCCATCAGTGGGGGAGAGGATGGCTACACCTTC.

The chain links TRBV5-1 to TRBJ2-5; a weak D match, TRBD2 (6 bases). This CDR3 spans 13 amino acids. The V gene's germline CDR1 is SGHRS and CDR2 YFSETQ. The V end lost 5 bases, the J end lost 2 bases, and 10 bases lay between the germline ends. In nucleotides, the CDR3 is TGCGCCAGCAGGAAGACTAGTCAAGAGACCCAGTACTTC. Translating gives CASRKTSQETQYF.

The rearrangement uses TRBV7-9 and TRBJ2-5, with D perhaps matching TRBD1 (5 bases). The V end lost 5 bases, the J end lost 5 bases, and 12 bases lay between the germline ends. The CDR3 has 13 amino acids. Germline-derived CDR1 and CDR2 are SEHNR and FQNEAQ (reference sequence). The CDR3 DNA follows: TGTGCCAGCAGCCCCCGACAGATGGAGACCCAGTACTTC. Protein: CASSPRQMETQYF.

CDR3 nucleotides: TGTGCCAGCAGTGTACAGGGGAACACCGGGGAGCTGTTTTTT. As protein: CASSVQGNTGELFF. The chain carries TRBV6-4 and TRBJ2-2, with D possibly being TRBD1 (6 bases). V lost 4 bases and J 1 base, leaving 7 bases between the germline ends. CDR3 size: 14 residues. CDR1 and CDR2 (germline): MRHNA, SNTAGT.

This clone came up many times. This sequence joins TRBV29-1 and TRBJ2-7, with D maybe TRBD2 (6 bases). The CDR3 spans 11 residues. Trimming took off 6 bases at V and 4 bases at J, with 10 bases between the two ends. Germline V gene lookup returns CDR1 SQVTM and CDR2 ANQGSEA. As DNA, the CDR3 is TGCAGCGTCGGGGGTTATTACGAGCAGTACTTC. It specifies CSVGGYYEQYF.

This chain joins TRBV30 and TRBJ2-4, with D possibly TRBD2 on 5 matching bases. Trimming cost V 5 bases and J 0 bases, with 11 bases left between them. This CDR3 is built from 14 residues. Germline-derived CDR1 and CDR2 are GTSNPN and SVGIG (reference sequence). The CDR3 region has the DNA TGTGCCTGGGATGAGGGTTTAGCCAAAAACATTCAGTACTTC. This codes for CAWDEGLAKNIQYF.

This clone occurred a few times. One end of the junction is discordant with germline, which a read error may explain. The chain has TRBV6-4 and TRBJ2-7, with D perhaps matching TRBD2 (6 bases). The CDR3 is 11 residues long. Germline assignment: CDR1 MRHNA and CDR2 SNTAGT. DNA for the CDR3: TGTGCCAGCAGTGAGACAGTGACTAGAAGATTC. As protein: CASSETVTRRF.

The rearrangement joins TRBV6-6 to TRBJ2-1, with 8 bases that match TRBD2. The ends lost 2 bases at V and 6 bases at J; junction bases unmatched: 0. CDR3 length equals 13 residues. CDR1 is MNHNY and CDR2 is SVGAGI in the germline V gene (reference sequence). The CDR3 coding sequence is TGTGCCAGCAGTTACGGGACTAGCAATGAGCAGTTCTTC. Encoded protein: CASSYGTSNEQFF.

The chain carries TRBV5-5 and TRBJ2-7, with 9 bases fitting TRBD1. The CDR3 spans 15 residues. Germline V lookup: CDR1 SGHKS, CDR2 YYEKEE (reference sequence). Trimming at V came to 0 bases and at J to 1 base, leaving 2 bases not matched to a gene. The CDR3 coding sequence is TGTGCCAGCAGCTTGGGGACAGGGGAATCCTACGAGCAGTACTTC. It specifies CASSLGTGESYEQYF.

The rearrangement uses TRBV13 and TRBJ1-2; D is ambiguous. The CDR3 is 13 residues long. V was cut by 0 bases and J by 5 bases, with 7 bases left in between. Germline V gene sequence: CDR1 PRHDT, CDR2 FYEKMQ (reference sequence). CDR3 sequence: CASSLGRNYGYTF. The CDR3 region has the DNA TGTGCCAGCAGCTTAGGGCGGAATTATGGCTACACCTTC.

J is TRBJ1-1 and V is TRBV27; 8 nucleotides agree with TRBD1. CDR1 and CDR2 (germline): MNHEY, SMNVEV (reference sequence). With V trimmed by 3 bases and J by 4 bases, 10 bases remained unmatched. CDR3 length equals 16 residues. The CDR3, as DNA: TGTGCCAGCAGTTTGGGCCCAGGGGGCATCGGCACTGAAGCTTTCTTT. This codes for CASSLGPGGIGTEAFF.

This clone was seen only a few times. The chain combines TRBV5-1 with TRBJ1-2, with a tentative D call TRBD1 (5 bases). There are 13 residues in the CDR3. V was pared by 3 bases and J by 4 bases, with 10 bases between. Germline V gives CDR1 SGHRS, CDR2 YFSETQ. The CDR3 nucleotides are TGCGCCAGCAGCTCGGACACCTTCTATGGCTACACCTTC. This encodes CASSSDTFYGYTF. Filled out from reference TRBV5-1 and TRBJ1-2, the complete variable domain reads KAGVTQTPRYLIKTRGQQVTLSCSPISGHRSVSWYQQTPGQGLQFLFEYFSETQRNKGNFPGRFSGRQFSNSRSEMNVSTLELGDSALYLCASSSDTFYGYTFGSGTRLTVV.

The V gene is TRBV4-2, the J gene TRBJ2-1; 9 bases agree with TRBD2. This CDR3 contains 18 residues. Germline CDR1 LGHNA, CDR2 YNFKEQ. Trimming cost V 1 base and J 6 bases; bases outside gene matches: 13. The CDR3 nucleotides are TGTGCCAGCAGCCAAGTGAGGGTGCGGGAGGGTACTCTCAATGAGCAGTTCTTC. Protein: CASSQVRVREGTLNEQFF.

The CDR3: CASQDRGLNTEAFF. The CDR3 nucleotides are TGTGCCAGCCAGGACAGGGGGCTGAACACTGAAGCTTTCTTT. This sequence joins TRBV2 and TRBJ1-1, with TRBD1 matching 11 bases. The CDR3 is 14 amino acids. Germline lookup yields CDR1 SNHLY and CDR2 FYNNEI. J gave up 0 bases and V 8 bases, and 2 bases lay outside the gene matches. Supplemented by reference TRBV2 and TRBJ1-1, the full variable domain reads EPEVTQTPSHQVTQMGQEVILRCVPISNHLYFYWYRQILGQKVEFLVSFYNNEISEKSEIFDDQFSVERPDGSNFTLKIRSTKLEDSAMYFCASQDRGLNTEAFFGQGTRLTVV.